A selection of T cell receptor beta chains follows, all from one sample in a study of beta chain features in type 1 diabetes. Data came from immunoSEQ multiplex PCR; TCRdb stores just in-frame clones and leaves some out. The data hold 50,000 to 70,000 clones, with about 50% observed a single time. Source material: Tregs from blood. The source is a woman aged 40 to 50 with type 1 diabetes. The CDR3 runs from the conserved cysteine through the conserved F or W. The order of the fields is D gene, clone size, J gene, V gene, CDR3 DNA, CDR3 protein. The D gene is left open where the match is weak. Some rows have no size entry. The others give once, few or many, or a class for an expanded clone.

- | - | TRBJ1-1 | TRBV7-3 | TGTGCCAGCAGCGAAGGGGCGTTGGGGACTGAAGCTTTCTTT | CASSEGALGTEAFF
- | - | TRBJ1-1 | TRBV29-1 | TGCAGCGTTGGGGACTCCACCGCGGCTTTCTTT | CSVGDSTAAFF
TRBD2 | once | TRBJ2-1 | TRBV9 | TGTGCCAGCAGCGTAGAAAGTTTCGGCGGGGGGACCTACAATGAGCAGTTCTTC | CASSVESFGGGTYNEQFF
TRBD1 | - | TRBJ1-2 | TRBV30 | TGTGCCTGGGGACAGGGAGGCATCTATGGCTACACCTTC | CAWGQGGIYGYTF
- | - | TRBJ2-7 | TRBV7-2 | TGTGCCAGCAGCTTAGTAAGCGAGGCCGACGAGCAGTACTTC | CASSLVSEADEQYF
TRBD2 | medium-sized | TRBJ2-7 | TRBV7-9 | TGTGCCAGCAGCTTAGCGCAAGCGGGGGCCCATGGAGAGCAGTACTTC | CASSLAQAGAHGEQYF
- | - | TRBJ1-2 | TRBV5-4 | TGTGCCAGCAGCGCCGACGGGGAGACCTATGGCTACACCTTC | CASSADGETYGYTF
- | few | TRBJ1-1 | TRBV5-1 | TGCGCCAGCAGCTCGGGAGGGGGGACGATGAACACTGAAGCTTTCTTT | CASSSGGGTMNTEAFF
- | - | TRBJ1-2 | TRBV27 | TGTGCCAGCAGTTTACAGGCAGGGACATTATCAGACTATGGCTACACCTTC | CASSLQAGTLSDYGYTF
TRBD2 | - | TRBJ2-7 | TRBV5-4 | TGTGCCAGCAGCCAAGGTTCACTAGCGGGGACCTACGAGCAGTACTTC | CASSQGSLAGTYEQYF
- | few | TRBJ2-2 | TRBV6-1 | TGTGCCAGTTCTGACTACACCGGGGAGCTGTTTTTT | CASSDYTGELFF
- | - | TRBJ2-3 | TRBV5-1 | TGCGCCAGCAGCCCAGGGGTTCCAGATACGCAGTATTTT | CASSPGVPDTQYF
- | - | TRBJ2-3 | TRBV5-4 | TGTGCCAGCAGCCTCGAGACAGTCGGCACAGATACGCAGTATTTT | CASSLETVGTDTQYF
TRBD1 | - | TRBJ1-5 | TRBV6-6 | TGTGCCAGCAATCCGGGACAGGGGGACAATCAGCCCCAGCATTTT | CASNPGQGDNQPQHF
- | - | TRBJ1-3 | TRBV7-9 | TGTGCCAGCAGCTTACCCGACAGGAATGGAAACACCATATATTTT | CASSLPDRNGNTIYF
TRBD1 | - | TRBJ1-5 | TRBV29-1 | TGCAGCGTTCAACGGGACAGTAATCAGCCCCAGCATTTT | CSVQRDSNQPQHF
- | few | TRBJ2-1 | TRBV29-1 | TGCAGCGCCAGGTGGGGAGCTGAGCAGTTCTTC | CSARWGAEQFF
- | - | TRBJ2-1 | TRBV9 | TGTGCCAGCAGCGTAGTCGCTAGTGCCTACAATGAGCAGTTCTTC | CASSVVASAYNEQFF
- | once | TRBJ1-1 | TRBV28 | TGTGCCAGCAGTTTAAGGGGAATTCGAACTGAAGCTTTCTTT | CASSLRGIRTEAFF
- | - | TRBJ1-2 | TRBV25-1 | TGTGCCAGCAGTGAATATCAAGGGGATGGCTACACCTTC | CASSEYQGDGYTF
- | - | TRBJ2-2 | TRBV9 | TGTGCCAGCAGCCCCTTGAGGGTGAGCACCGGGGAGCTGTTTTTT | CASSPLRVSTGELFF
- | - | TRBJ2-7 | TRBV11-2 | TGTGCCAGCGCCTCCTACTACGAGCAGTACTTC | CASASYYEQYF
TRBD1 | few | TRBJ2-3 | TRBV2 | TGTGCCAGCAGCGGAGACAGGGCACATACGCAGTATTTT | CASSGDRAHTQYF
- | - | TRBJ1-2 | TRBV12-5 | TGTGCTAGTGGTTTCGGGACATTGGATGGCTACACCTTC | CASGFGTLDGYTF
TRBD1 | - | TRBJ1-1 | TRBV10-3 | TGTGCCATCAGCCGGACAGGGGATAACACTGAAGCTTTCTTT | CAISRTGDNTEAFF
- | - | TRBJ2-3 | TRBV9 | TGTGCCAGCAGCGTCCTAGTTTCAGATACGCAGTATTTT | CASSVLVSDTQYF
- | few | TRBJ2-5 | TRBV6-5 | TGTGCCAGCAGTTCCACCCCAAAGGGGGAGACCCAGTACTTC | CASSSTPKGETQYF
- | - | TRBJ1-4 | TRBV29-1 | TGCAGCGTGCAGACAGTTCCATATGAAAAACTGTTTTTT | CSVQTVPYEKLFF
- | - | TRBJ1-1 | TRBV6-6 | TGTGCCAGCAGTTATTCCGGACAGCTGAACACTGAAGCTTTCTTT | CASSYSGQLNTEAFF
- | - | TRBJ2-7 | TRBV5-1 | TGCGCCAGCAGGGCCCTGGCAGGGTACTACGAGCAGTACTTC | CASRALAGYYEQYF
- | - | TRBJ1-4 | TRBV7-9 | TGTGCCAGCAGCTTAGTCCCTTCTAATGAAAAACTGTTTTTT | CASSLVPSNEKLFF
- | - | TRBJ2-3 | TRBV29-1 | TGCAGCGTTGAAGTACAGGGAAGAAGGACAGATACGCAGTATTTT | CSVEVQGRRTDTQYF
TRBD1 | - | TRBJ2-3 | TRBV7-9 | TGTGCCAGCAGCTGGTCGACAGGGTTATTCGATACGCAGTATTTT | CASSWSTGLFDTQYF
- | - | TRBJ1-6 | TRBV27 | TGTGCCAGCAGCGTCGGACAGAGGAATTCACCCCTCCACTTT | CASSVGQRNSPLHF
TRBD2 | - | TRBJ2-2 | TRBV30 | TGTGCCTGGAGGGGAACTAGCGGGAGGGCCTTCCCCGGGGAGCTGTTTTTT | CAWRGTSGRAFPGELFF
- | few | TRBJ1-1 | TRBV10-3 | TGTGCCATCAGTGAGTTTCCGGGGGACGATACTGAAGCTTTCTTT | CAISEFPGDDTEAFF
- | - | TRBJ1-1 | TRBV7-6 | TGTGCCAGCAGCTTAGGCAGGGCGAACACTGAAGCTTTCTTT | CASSLGRANTEAFF
- | - | TRBJ2-3 | TRBV7-9 | TGTGCCAGCAGCTCTCGGACAGGCACAGATACGCAGTATTTT | CASSSRTGTDTQYF
TRBD1 | few | TRBJ1-2 | TRBV14 | TGTGCCAGCAGCCAAGGGACAGGGGGGTTCGATGGCTACACCTTC | CASSQGTGGFDGYTF
TRBD1 | - | TRBJ1-5 | TRBV5-1 | TGCGCCAGCAGCCTGACAGGGCGAAGCAATCAGCCCCAGCATTTT | CASSLTGRSNQPQHF
- | - | TRBJ1-4 | TRBV4-2 | TGTGCCAGCAGCCAAAACAGAGTTAATGAAAAACTGTTTTTT | CASSQNRVNEKLFF
TRBD1 | - | TRBJ1-4 | TRBV4-3 | TGCGCCAGCAGCCAGATGGGACAGAGATATGAAAAACTGTTTTTT | CASSQMGQRYEKLFF